A single TCR beta chain is shown here with its context. There is no known antigen for this receptor. No clone much larger than this one lies a single base away; base qualities are absent. The entry originates in a study of blood T cell repertoires in COVID-19 (dated by TCRdb to 2020 to 2021). Regarding the study in general: Samples covering the acute and convalescent phases of COVID-19 were provided by collaborators in the United States, Italy and Spain. The samples were drawn from two sources: the first 160 participants of the ongoing ImmuneRACE study, and 1,000 to 1,500 subjects contributed by 6 global collaborators. Deeply sampled blood TCRbeta repertoires from subjects exposed to, actively infected with, or recovered from COVID-19 were included in the dataset. Where available, HLA class I and class II types were taken from metadata supplied by the sample provider and were not determined by assay-based typing. The repertoires were released in a freely available public database meant as a resource for research on the immune response to SARS-CoV-2. A de-identified subject ID, COVID-19 status, age in years and sex were almost always included in the sample metadata. The prospective study material was composed of cDNA or gDNA derived from T cells, B-cell-depleted T cells, or PBMCs. Overall results and qualifications from the work: The amount of clinical and demographic metadata varied by source and participant and was provided uncurated.

TCRbeta CDR3 regions were amplified from genomic DNA using the immunoSEQ Assay, a bias-controlled multiplex PCR. The study's processing was this. Nucleated cell counts per sample were estimated from amplification of reference gene primers within the assay. To quantify the absolute abundance of each unique TCRbeta CDR3 rearrangement, sequence reads were collapsed and filtered. Productive Simpson clonality was computed per sample as the square root of Simpson's diversity index over productive rearrangements. TCRdb carries this immuneACCESS record with in-frame sequences only. Its versions omit some clonotypes, under half of them owing to an unresolved V gene in the studies checked, with the rest unexplained. V, J and clone size derive from that table, while D and trimming were established from the DNA sequence. The sample table records some 250,000 clones; around four fifths of these occur just once. Roughly 7.8% of the sample rests with the top ten.

Each collaborating institution followed its own protocols to collect whole blood in K2EDTA tubes. For TCRbeta analysis, collaborator samples were shipped as frozen whole blood, as isolated PBMCs, or as DNA extracted from either sample type. The junction carries 8 bases between V and J, which are trimmed by 0 bases and 4 bases respectively. The germline V gene supplies CDR1 SGHDT and CDR2 YYEEEE. The CDR3 numbers 14 residues from cysteine through phenylalanine. Only the CDR3 DNA is retained, 42 bases long and in frame from the first base. The source is a man aged 40-49 years with active or convalescent COVID-19. The sequence links TRBV5-6 to TRBJ1-5; the D gene cannot be resolved reliably. The sequenced material came from peripheral blood. The DNA sequence reads TGTGCCAGCAGCTTGGGAGTCATGAATCAGCCCCAGCATTTT. It codes for CASSLGVMNQPQHF.